The T cell receptor (beta chain) under discussion was sequenced for a study of T cells in localized non-small cell lung cancer. General observations from the study: Sequencing involved a lone tumor region, leaving heterogeneity possible. For the top 100 tumor clones, a median about 50 also appeared in adjacent lung. The highest T cell clonality was in uninvolved adjacent lung, above tumor.

The CDR3 is 12 residues long. Trimming pared 2 bases from V and 8 bases from J, leaving 6 bases between. Germline V gene sequence: CDR1 MDHEN, CDR2 SYDVKM. The method was immunoSEQ multiplex PCR; TCRdb's version includes in-frame clones alone and lacks a portion of them. The sample has approximately 2,000 clones, under 30% seen once; the top ten hold 15% to 20%. Note on this clone: The antigen is not known.

V gene TRBV28 combines with J gene TRBJ1-4; D is uncertain. This specimen consisted of normal lung tissue next to the tumor, obtained before any cancer treatment. This clonotype was sampled from a woman between 40 and 69 years old with stage II lung adenocarcinoma. The CDR3 reads CASSLRAEKLFF. CDR3 sequence (DNA): TGTGCCAGCAGTTTACGCGCAGAAAAACTGTTTTTT.